Below, one TCR beta chain is given with its context. Its specificity is unknown. The data are from a study of cytomegalovirus exposure and HLA in healthy donors. Study-level background: Findings of an earlier analysis included around 100 million unique TCR beta sequences from 200 million or so T cells.

The CDR3 consists of 12 residues. Germline CDR1 SGHVS, CDR2 FNYEAQ. V was pared by 8 bases and J by 6 bases, with 13 bases between. Study outcomes and limitations: High sensitivity and specificity were reportedly achieved when the classifier diagnosed cytomegalovirus status. 150 or so TCR beta chains were listed as cytomegalovirus-associated.

Those who donated were healthy bone marrow donors. It was with 60 Vbeta and 13 Jbeta primers that the PCR ran. Sequenced by immunoSEQ multiplex PCR; TCRdb stores in-frame clones only, minus some. Among more than 95,000 clones listed, over 65% were seen once. The sequenced sample was PBMCs. The chain has TRBV7-6 and TRBJ1-1; maybe TRBD1 (5 bases). The sequence came from a woman in her forties in good health and CMV-seronegative. The CDR3 bases are TGTGCCAGCTCAATGGGGCCATCTGAAGCTTTCTTT. It encodes CASSMGPSEAFF. The whole variable domain, filled in from reference TRBV7-6 and TRBJ1-1, reads GAGVSQSPRYKVTKRGQDVALRCDPISGHVSLYWYRQALGQGPEFLTYFNYEAQQDKSGLPNDRFSAERPEGSISTLTIQRTEQRDSAMYRCASSMGPSEAFFGQGTRLTVV.